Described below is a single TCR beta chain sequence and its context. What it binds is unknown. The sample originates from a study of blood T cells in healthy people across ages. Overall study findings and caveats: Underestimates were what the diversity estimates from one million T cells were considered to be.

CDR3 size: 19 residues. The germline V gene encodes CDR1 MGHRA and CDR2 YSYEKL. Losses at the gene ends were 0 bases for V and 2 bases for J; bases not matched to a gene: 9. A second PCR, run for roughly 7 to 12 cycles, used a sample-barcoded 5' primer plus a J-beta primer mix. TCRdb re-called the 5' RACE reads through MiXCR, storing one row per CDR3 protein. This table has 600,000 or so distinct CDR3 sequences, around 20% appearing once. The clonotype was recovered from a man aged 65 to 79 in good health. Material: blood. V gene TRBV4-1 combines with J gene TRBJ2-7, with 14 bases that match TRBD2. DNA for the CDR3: TGCGCCAGCAGCCAAGATGGGTCATTGGGACTAGCGGGAGCCTACGAGCAGTACTTC. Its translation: CASSQDGSLGLAGAYEQYF.